Below are 13 T cell receptor beta chains sequenced from a single sample in a study of CD8 T cells in Susac syndrome. With random hexamers, reverse transcription was performed on about 0.45 to 1 ug of RNA. TCRdb fed the immunoSEQ multiplex PCR reads into MiXCR, producing one record per CDR3 protein. The table has 150,000 or so distinct CDR3 sequences, roughly 94% seen once. The sample consisted of CD4+ T cells from PBMCs. All receptors come from a human donor with multiple sclerosis.

V and J are TRBV4-3 and TRBJ2-2, with 12 nucleotides matching TRBD2. Germline-derived CDR1 and CDR2 are LGHNA and YSLEER. The CDR3 is 17 residues long. V lost 1 base to trimming and J lost 7 bases; unmatched junction nucleotides: 7. CDR3 loop: CASSQGGLAGSVGELFF. The CDR3 nucleotides are TGCGCCAGCAGCCAAGGAGGACTAGCGGGATCGGTCGGGGAGCTGTTTTTT.

This sequence joins TRBV15 and TRBJ2-3, with D possibly matching TRBD1 (7 bases). Germline V gene lookup returns CDR1 LNHNV and CDR2 YYDKDF (reference sequence). Trimming left V 2 bases short and J 5 bases short, with 8 bases between. This CDR3 has 13 amino acids. The CDR3 region has the DNA TGTGCCACCAGCAGACAGGGGGGAGATACGCAGTATTTT. Encoded protein: CATSRQGGDTQYF. The full variable domain, in which reference TRBV15 and TRBJ2-3 provide the parts outside the CDR3, is DAMVIQNPRYQVTQFGKPVTLSCSQTLNHNVMYWYQQKSSQAPKLLFHYYDKDFNNEADTPDNFQSRRPNTSFCFLDIRSPGLGDTAMYLCATSRQGGDTQYFGPGTRLTVL.

The rearrangement links TRBV3-1 to TRBJ1-1; D remains unclear. The CDR3 extends over 13 amino acids. Trimming took 2 bases from V and 11 from J, leaving 15 bases between them. Germline-derived CDR1 and CDR2 are LGHDT and YNNKEL (reference sequence). Here the CDR3 reads CASSQSPGQHAFF. The CDR3, as DNA: TGTGCCAGCAGCCAATCTCCAGGCCAGCATGCTTTCTTT.

The chain is built from TRBV12-3 or TRBV12-4 and TRBJ2-7; TRBD1 matches 7 bases. This CDR3 has 12 residues. V lost 9 bases to trimming and J lost 4 bases; unmatched junction nucleotides: 6. The CDR3 loop reads CASRQGPYEQYF. In DNA form, the CDR3 reads TGTGCCAGTCGACAGGGCCCTTACGAGCAGTACTTC.

The rearrangement links TRBV19 to TRBJ1-3; no clear D gene. The CDR3 is made up of 11 amino acids. V dropped 6 bases and J dropped 4 bases, with 4 bases sitting between them. The germline CDR1 and CDR2 sequences are LNHDA and SQIVND (reference sequence). The CDR3 bases are TGTGCCAGTAGATCCGGAAACACCATATATTTT. It yields the protein CASRSGNTIYF. Based on the CDR3 plus reference TRBV19 and TRBJ1-3, the full variable domain is DGGITQSPKYLFRKEGQNVTLSCEQNLNHDAMYWYRQDPGQGLRLIYYSQIVNDFQKGDIAEGYSVSREKKESFPLTVTSAQKNPTAFYLCASRSGNTIYFGEGSWLTVV.

This clonotype was found a few times. The chain carries TRBV10-3 and TRBJ2-5, with a weak D call TRBD2 (6 bases). This CDR3 comprises 12 residues. Trimming shortened V by 3 bases and J by 4 bases, and 6 bases separated the two germline ends. Germline lookup yields CDR1 ENHRY and CDR2 SYGVKD. Written as DNA, the CDR3 is TGTGCCATCAGTGACGGGAGAGAGACCCAGTACTTC. Translated, it gives CAISDGRETQYF.

This clonotype has only a few counts. The V gene is TRBV19, the J gene TRBJ2-7, with 8 bases matching TRBD1. J lost 0 bases, V lost 4 bases, and 2 bases had no gene match. The CDR3 loop spans 14 amino acids. CDR1 is LNHDA and CDR2 is SQIVND in the germline V gene (reference sequence). The CDR3 is CASSRTGSSYEQYF. The CDR3 DNA reads TGTGCCAGTAGTAGGACAGGGAGCTCCTACGAGCAGTACTTC.

V usage is TRBV29-1 and J usage is TRBJ2-1; 7 bases map to TRBD2. Trimming at V came to 6 bases and at J to 7 bases, leaving 21 bases not matched to a gene. The CDR3 has 17 residues. Germline V gene data show CDR1 as SQVTM and CDR2 as ANQGSEA. Here the CDR3 reads CSVLIGLVGGYSNEQFF. CDR3 DNA: TGCAGCGTCCTAATTGGACTAGTGGGGGGATACTCTAATGAGCAGTTCTTC.

The V and J genes are TRBV7-6 and TRBJ1-4; D might be TRBD1 (5 bases). CDR1 SGHVS and CDR2 FNYEAQ come from the germline V gene. The V end lost 5 bases, the J end lost 4 bases, and 14 bases lay between the germline ends. The CDR3 extends over 15 amino acids. This CDR3 reads CASSRGPENNEKLFF. The CDR3 coding sequence is TGTGCCAGCAGCCGGGGACCCGAAAATAATGAAAAACTGTTTTTT.

The chain has TRBV29-1 and TRBJ1-4, with D unclear. With 0 bases removed from V and 4 bases from J, the gap between germline ends came to 9 bases. The CDR3 totals 14 residues. Looked up from germline, CDR1 is SQVTM and CDR2 is ANQGSEA. CDR3 nucleotides: TGCAGCGTTGAAGAGCAGGACGGTAATGAAAAACTGTTTTTT. Its protein is CSVEEQDGNEKLFF.

The chain has TRBV27 and TRBJ1-6, with no clear D. Per the germline V gene, CDR1 is MNHEY and CDR2 is SMNVEV (reference sequence). This CDR3 has 14 amino acids. Trimming took off 2 bases at V and 13 bases at J, with 15 bases between the two ends. Here the CDR3 reads CASSLGQKYMPLHF. The CDR3, as DNA: TGTGCCAGCAGTTTAGGGCAGAAATATATGCCCCTCCACTTT.

J is TRBJ2-5 and V is TRBV15; no clear D gene. Germline V gene data show CDR1 as LNHNV and CDR2 as YYDKDF (reference sequence). The CDR3 has 13 amino acids. V gave up 3 bases and J gave up 5 bases, with 10 bases separating them. CDR3 in DNA: TGTGCCACCAGCAGTAGAGTACGGGAGACCCAGTACTTC. Protein sequence: CATSSRVRETQYF.

This clonotype was seen only once. CDR3: CASSIGEPQHF. The CDR3, as DNA: TGTGCCAGTAGTATCGGAGAGCCCCAGCATTTT. The chain recombines TRBV19 with TRBJ1-5; D remains unclear. The V end lost 3 bases, the J end lost 8 bases, and 5 bases lay between the germline ends. Germline values: CDR1 LNHDA, CDR2 SQIVND (reference sequence). The CDR3 is 11 amino acids. The entire variable domain, with the rest obtained from reference TRBV19 and TRBJ1-5, is as follows: DGGITQSPKYLFRKEGQNVTLSCEQNLNHDAMYWYRQDPGQGLRLIYYSQIVNDFQKGDIAEGYSVSREKKESFPLTVTSAQKNPTAFYLCASSIGEPQHFGDGTRLSIL.